The TCR beta chain described here comes from a study of shared clonotypes between healthy human individuals. Naive CD8 cells, CD45RO-negative and positively selected for CCR7, excluded terminally differentiated effector memory CD45RA+ cells. From germline, CDR1 is SEHNR and CDR2 FQNEAQ (reference sequence). The CDR3 has 16 residues. V lost 5 bases to trimming and J lost 2 bases; unmatched junction nucleotides: 5. Here immunoSEQ multiplex PCR was the method, and the copy in TCRdb shows in-frame clones only, minus some. The sample has about 680,000 clones, about 91% seen once. V and J are TRBV7-9 and TRBJ2-5; TRBD2 agrees at 13 bases. The TCR sequence derives from a man under 40 in good health. Input material: naive CD8+ T cells sorted from blood. For the CDR3, the DNA is TGTGCCAGCAGCATCTGGACTAGCGGGAGTCAAGAGACCCAGTACTTC. It encodes CASSIWTSGSQETQYF. Filled out from reference TRBV7-9 and TRBJ2-5, the complete variable domain reads DTGVSQNPRHKITKRGQNVTFRCDPISEHNRLYWYRQTLGQGPEFLTYFQNEAQLEKSRLLSDRFSAERPKGSFSTLEIQRTEQGDSAMYLCASSIWTSGSQETQYFGPGTRLLVL.